This T cell receptor (beta chain) was captured in a study of cytomegalovirus exposure and HLA in healthy donors. Study-wide results and limits: Later on, an analysis found that several of the most significant clusters appeared to be linked to common viral pathogens, which included parvovirus B19.

Remarks on this clone: Antigen unknown.

The CDR3 has 13 residues. Germline CDR1 is SEHNR and CDR2 is FQNEAQ (reference sequence). Trimming removed 4 bases at V and 6 bases at J, with 12 bases between. Those who donated were healthy bone marrow donors. With 60 Vbeta and 13 Jbeta primers, the PCR was carried out. Assay: immunoSEQ multiplex PCR; the TCRdb copy retains only in-frame clones and omits some. The table shows some 130,000 clones, with about 70% occurring only once. This TCR derives from a woman aged 35 to 49 in good health and CMV-seronegative. The sequenced sample consisted of PBMCs. The chain joins TRBV7-9 to TRBJ1-1; weak D call: TRBD1 (6 bases). CDR3 sequence reads: CASSYPGDPEAFF. In nucleotides, the CDR3 is TGTGCCAGCAGCTACCCAGGGGACCCTGAAGCTTTCTTT.